Listed below are T cell receptor beta chains from one sample, sequenced in a study of cytomegalovirus exposure and HLA in healthy donors. Repertoires were generated with immunoSEQ multiplex PCR, while TCRdb's copy carries only in-frame clones and drops some. The table has 110,000 or so clones, approximately 71% seen once; the top ten hold 5.4%. The sequenced sample consisted of PBMCs. The receptors stem from a woman in her seventies in good health and CMV-seropositive. The CDR3 runs from the conserved cysteine through the conserved F or W. The D gene is left open where the match is weak. The size entry is marked missing in some rows and otherwise reads once, few, many or a size class.

v_call: TRBV29-1; j_call: TRBJ2-3; d_call: TRBD1; clone_size: few; cdr3_nt: TGCAGCGTTACAGGGGACCCTAGCACAGATACGCAGTATTTT; cdr3_aa: CSVTGDPSTDTQYF
v_call: TRBV6-5; j_call: TRBJ1-1; d_call: -; clone_size: -; cdr3_nt: TGTGCCAGCAGCCGAACAGGGAACACTGAAGCTTTCTTT; cdr3_aa: CASSRTGNTEAFF
v_call: TRBV5-1; j_call: TRBJ1-6; d_call: -; clone_size: few; cdr3_nt: TGCGCCAGCAGCTTGGGGCCAGGGGTCCAAGGTTCACCCCTCCACTTT; cdr3_aa: CASSLGPGVQGSPLHF
v_call: TRBV19; j_call: TRBJ2-3; d_call: -; clone_size: -; cdr3_nt: TGTGCCAGTAGTCCCCCAGGGAGGTCAACGCAGTATTTT; cdr3_aa: CASSPPGRSTQYF
v_call: TRBV6-5; j_call: TRBJ1-6; d_call: TRBD1; clone_size: -; cdr3_nt: TGTGCCAGCAGTTTACCTCGGGACAGTTATAATTCACCCCTCCACTTT; cdr3_aa: CASSLPRDSYNSPLHF
v_call: TRBV9; j_call: TRBJ2-7; d_call: -; clone_size: -; cdr3_nt: TGTGCCAGCAGCGGCGGTCTGAGGATTGAGCAGTACTTC; cdr3_aa: CASSGGLRIEQYF
v_call: TRBV5-1; j_call: TRBJ2-2; d_call: TRBD2; clone_size: -; cdr3_nt: TGCGCCAGCAGCTGGGGACTAGCGGGGGGAAGTCCCGGGGAGCTGTTTTTT; cdr3_aa: CASSWGLAGGSPGELFF
v_call: TRBV7-2; j_call: TRBJ2-1; d_call: TRBD2; clone_size: -; cdr3_nt: TGTGCCAGCAGCCAACCGGGACTAGTTAAGTTCTTC; cdr3_aa: CASSQPGLVKFF
v_call: TRBV7-9; j_call: TRBJ2-5; d_call: TRBD2; clone_size: -; cdr3_nt: TGTGCCAGCAGCCCCAAATTACTAGCGGGGGGGCAGAAGACCCAGTACTTC; cdr3_aa: CASSPKLLAGGQKTQYF
v_call: TRBV4-1; j_call: TRBJ2-2; d_call: TRBD1; clone_size: -; cdr3_nt: TGCGCCAGCAGCCAAGAGTCTAGGACAGGGGTCGGGGAGCTGTTTTTT; cdr3_aa: CASSQESRTGVGELFF
v_call: TRBV6-6; j_call: TRBJ2-3; d_call: -; clone_size: once; cdr3_nt: TGTGCCAGCACAAAGGAGGTAGATACGCAGTATTTT; cdr3_aa: CASTKEVDTQYF
v_call: TRBV9; j_call: TRBJ2-1; d_call: -; clone_size: -; cdr3_nt: TGTGCCAGCAGCGTCAGGGGGGTCGATGAGCAGTTCTTC; cdr3_aa: CASSVRGVDEQFF